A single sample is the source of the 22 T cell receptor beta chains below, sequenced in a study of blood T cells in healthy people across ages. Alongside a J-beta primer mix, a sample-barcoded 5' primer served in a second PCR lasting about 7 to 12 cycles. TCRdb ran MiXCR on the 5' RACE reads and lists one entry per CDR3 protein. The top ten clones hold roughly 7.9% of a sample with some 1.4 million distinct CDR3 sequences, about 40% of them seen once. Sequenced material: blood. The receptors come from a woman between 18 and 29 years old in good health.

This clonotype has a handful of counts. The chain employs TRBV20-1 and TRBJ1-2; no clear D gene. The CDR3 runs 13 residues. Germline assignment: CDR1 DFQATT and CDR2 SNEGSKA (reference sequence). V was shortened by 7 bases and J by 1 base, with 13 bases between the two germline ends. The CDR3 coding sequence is TGCAGTGACGTCCGGACCTTTAACTATGGCTACACCTTC. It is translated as CSDVRTFNYGYTF.

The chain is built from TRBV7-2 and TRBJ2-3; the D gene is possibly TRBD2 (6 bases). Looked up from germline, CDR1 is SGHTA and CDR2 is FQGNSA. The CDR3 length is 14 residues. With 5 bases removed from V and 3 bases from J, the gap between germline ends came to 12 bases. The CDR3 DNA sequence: TGTGCCAGCAGCCGGGGGTGGGGGACAGATACGCAGTATTTT. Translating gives CASSRGWGTDTQYF.

The CDR3 spells CSASRSVYNEQYF. In nucleotides, the CDR3 is TGCAGTGCTAGTAGGTCGGTCTACAATGAGCAGTACTTC. V gene TRBV20-1 combines with J gene TRBJ2-5; D is undetermined. Germline V CDR1 and CDR2: DFQATT, SNEGSKA (reference sequence). The CDR3 has 13 amino acids. V shed 3 bases and J shed 11 bases, with 19 bases lying between them.

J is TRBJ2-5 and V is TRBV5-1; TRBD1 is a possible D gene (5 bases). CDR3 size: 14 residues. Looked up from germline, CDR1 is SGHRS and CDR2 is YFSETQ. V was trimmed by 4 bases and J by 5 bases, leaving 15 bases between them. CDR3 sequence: CASSDGPNRETQYF. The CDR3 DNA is TGCGCCAGCAGCGACGGGCCTAACAGGGAGACCCAGTACTTC.

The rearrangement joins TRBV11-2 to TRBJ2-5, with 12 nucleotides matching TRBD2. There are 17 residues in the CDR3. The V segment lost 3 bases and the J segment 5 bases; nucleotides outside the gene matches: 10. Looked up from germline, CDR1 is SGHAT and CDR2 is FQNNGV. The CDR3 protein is CASSFGRLAGEEETQYF. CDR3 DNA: TGTGCCAGCAGCTTTGGTAGACTAGCGGGGGAGGAGGAGACCCAGTACTTC.

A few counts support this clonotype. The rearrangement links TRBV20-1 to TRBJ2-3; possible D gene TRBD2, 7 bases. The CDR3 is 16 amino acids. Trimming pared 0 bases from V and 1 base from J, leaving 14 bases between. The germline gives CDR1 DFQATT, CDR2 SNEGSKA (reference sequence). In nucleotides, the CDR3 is TGCAGTGCTAGAGAAGGCCGCGGGGGCCGCACAGATACGCAGTATTTT. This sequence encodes CSAREGRGGRTDTQYF.

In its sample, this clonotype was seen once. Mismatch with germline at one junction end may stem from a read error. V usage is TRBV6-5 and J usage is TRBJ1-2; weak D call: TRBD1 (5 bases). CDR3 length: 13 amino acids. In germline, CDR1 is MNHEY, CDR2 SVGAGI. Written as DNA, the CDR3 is TGTGCCACCGGGGACCGGGACTCCTATGACTACACCTTC. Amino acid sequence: CATGDRDSYDYTF.

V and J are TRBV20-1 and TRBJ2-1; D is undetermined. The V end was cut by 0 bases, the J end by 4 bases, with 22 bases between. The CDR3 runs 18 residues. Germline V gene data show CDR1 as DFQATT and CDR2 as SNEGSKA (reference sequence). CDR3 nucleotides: TGCAGTGCTAGAGATGGATCCCCAGGACCCCAGCCGTACAATGAGCAGTTCTTC. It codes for CSARDGSPGPQPYNEQFF.

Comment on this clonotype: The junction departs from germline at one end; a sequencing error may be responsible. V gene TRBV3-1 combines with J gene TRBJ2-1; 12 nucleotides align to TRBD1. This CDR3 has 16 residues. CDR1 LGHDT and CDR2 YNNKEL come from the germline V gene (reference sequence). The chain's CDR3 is CASSHLGQGAIGELFF. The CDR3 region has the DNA TGTGCCAGCAGCCATTTGGGACAGGGGGCGATCGGGGAGCTGTTCTTC.

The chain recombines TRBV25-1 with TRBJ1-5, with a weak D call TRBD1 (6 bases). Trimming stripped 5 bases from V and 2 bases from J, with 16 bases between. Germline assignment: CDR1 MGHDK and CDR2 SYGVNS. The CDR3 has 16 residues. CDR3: CASSSPGGIGNQPQHF. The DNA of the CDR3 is TGTGCCAGCAGTTCCCCTGGGGGCATCGGCAATCAGCCCCAGCATTTT.

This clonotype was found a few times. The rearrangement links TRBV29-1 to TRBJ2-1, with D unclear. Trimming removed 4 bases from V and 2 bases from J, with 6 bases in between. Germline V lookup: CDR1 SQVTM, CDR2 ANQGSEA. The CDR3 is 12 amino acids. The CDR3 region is CSVGTAYNEQFF. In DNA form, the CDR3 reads TGCAGCGTTGGAACAGCCTACAATGAGCAGTTCTTC.

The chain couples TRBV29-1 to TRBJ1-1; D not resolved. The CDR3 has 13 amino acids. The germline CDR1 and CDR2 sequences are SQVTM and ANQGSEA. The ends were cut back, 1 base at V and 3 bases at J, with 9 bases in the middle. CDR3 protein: CSVEGGRYTEAFF. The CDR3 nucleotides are TGCAGCGTTGAAGGAGGCAGATACACTGAAGCTTTCTTT.

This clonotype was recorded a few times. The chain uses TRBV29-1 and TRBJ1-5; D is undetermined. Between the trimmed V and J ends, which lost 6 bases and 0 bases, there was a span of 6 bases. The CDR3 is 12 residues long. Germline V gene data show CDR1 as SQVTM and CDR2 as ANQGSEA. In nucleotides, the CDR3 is TGCAGCGTAGGTAATAGCAATCAGCCCCAGCATTTT. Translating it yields CSVGNSNQPQHF.

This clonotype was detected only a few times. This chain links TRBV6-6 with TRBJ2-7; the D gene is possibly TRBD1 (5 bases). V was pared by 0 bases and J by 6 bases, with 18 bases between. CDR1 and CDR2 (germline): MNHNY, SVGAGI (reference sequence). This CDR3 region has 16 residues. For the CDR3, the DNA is TGTGCCAGCAGTTACTCGAATCCAGGGCTCAAGGGCGAGCAGTACTTC. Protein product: CASSYSNPGLKGEQYF.

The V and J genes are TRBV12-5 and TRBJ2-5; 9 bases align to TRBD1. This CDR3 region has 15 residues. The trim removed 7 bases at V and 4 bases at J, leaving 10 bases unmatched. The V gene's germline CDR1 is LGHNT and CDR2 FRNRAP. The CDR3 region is CASATGTGRGETQYF. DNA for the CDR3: TGTGCTAGTGCCACCGGGACAGGGAGAGGAGAGACCCAGTACTTC.

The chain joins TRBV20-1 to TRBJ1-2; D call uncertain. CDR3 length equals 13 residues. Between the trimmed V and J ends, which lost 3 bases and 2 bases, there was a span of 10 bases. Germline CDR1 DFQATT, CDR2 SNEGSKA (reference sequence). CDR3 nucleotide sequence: TGCAGTGCTAGTGGCGGAGTGAACTATGGCTACACCTTC. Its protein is CSASGGVNYGYTF.

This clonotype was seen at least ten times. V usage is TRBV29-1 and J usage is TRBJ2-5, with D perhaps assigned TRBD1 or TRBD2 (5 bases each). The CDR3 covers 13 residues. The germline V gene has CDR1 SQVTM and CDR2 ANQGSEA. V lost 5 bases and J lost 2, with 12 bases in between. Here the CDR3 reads CSVKGRLQETQYF. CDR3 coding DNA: TGCAGCGTTAAGGGACGGCTTCAAGAGACCCAGTACTTC.

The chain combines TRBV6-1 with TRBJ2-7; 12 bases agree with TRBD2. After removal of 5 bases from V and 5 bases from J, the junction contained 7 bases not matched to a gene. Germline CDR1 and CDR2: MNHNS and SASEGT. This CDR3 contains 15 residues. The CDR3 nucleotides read TGTGCCAGCAGTCCCCTAGCGGGAGGGAGCAACGAGCAGTACTTC. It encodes CASSPLAGGSNEQYF.

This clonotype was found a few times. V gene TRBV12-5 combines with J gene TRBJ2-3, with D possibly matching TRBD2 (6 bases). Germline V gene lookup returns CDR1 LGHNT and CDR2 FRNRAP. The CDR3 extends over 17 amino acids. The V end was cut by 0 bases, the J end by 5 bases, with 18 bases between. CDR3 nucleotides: TGTGCTAGTGGTTTGGTAATCGGCCCTAGGGGAGGAGATACGCAGTATTTT. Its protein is CASGLVIGPRGGDTQYF.

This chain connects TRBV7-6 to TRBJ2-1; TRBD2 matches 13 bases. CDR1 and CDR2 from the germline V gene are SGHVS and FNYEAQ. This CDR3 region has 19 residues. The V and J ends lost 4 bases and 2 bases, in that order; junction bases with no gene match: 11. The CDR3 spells CASSSGLAGVASPYNEQFF. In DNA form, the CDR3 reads TGTGCCAGCAGCTCCGGACTAGCGGGAGTGGCAAGTCCCTACAATGAGCAGTTCTTC.

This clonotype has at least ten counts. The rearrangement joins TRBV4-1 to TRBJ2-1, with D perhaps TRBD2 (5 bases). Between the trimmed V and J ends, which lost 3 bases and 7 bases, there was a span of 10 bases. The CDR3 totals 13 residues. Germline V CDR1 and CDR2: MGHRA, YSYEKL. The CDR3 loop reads CASSQRARNEQFF. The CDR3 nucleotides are TGCGCCAGCAGCCAGAGGGCCAGGAATGAGCAGTTCTTC.

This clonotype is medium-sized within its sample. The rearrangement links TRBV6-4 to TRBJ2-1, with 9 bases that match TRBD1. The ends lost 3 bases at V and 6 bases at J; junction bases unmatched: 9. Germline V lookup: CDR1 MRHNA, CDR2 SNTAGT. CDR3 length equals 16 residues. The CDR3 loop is CASSESPGQGINEQFF. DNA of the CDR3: TGTGCCAGCAGTGAGTCCCCGGGACAGGGAATCAATGAGCAGTTCTTC.